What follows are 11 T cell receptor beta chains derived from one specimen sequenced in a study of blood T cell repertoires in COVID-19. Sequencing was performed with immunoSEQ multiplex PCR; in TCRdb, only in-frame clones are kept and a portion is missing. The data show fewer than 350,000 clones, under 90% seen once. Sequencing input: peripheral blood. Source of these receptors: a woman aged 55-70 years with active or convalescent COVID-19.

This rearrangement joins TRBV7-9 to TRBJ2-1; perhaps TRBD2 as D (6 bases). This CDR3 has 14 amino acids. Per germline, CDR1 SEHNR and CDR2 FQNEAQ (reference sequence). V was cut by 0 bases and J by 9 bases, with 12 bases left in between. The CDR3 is CASSLARGLSEQFF. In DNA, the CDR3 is TGTGCCAGCAGCTTAGCGCGAGGACTAAGTGAGCAGTTCTTC.

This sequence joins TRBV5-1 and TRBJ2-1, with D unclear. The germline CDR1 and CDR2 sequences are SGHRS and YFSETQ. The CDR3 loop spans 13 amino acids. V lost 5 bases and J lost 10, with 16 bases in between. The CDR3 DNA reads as TGCGCCAGCAGTCCCGACGCGGTTCGGGAGCAGTTCTTC. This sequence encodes CASSPDAVREQFF. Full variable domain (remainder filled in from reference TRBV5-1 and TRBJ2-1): KAGVTQTPRYLIKTRGQQVTLSCSPISGHRSVSWYQQTPGQGLQFLFEYFSETQRNKGNFPGRFSGRQFSNSRSEMNVSTLELGDSALYLCASSPDAVREQFFGPGTRLTVL.

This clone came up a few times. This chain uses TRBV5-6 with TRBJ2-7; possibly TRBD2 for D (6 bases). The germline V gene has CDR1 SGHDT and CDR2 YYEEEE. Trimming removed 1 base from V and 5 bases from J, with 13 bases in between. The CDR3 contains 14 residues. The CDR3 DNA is TGTGCCAGCAGCTTGCTAGCGTATTTCGACGAGCAGTACTTC. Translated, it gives CASSLLAYFDEQYF. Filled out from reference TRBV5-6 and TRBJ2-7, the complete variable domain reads DAGVTQSPTHLIKTRGQQVTLRCSPKSGHDTVSWYQQALGQGPQFIFQYYEEEERQRGNFPDRFSGHQFPNYSSELNVNALLLGDSALYLCASSLLAYFDEQYFGPGTRLTVT.

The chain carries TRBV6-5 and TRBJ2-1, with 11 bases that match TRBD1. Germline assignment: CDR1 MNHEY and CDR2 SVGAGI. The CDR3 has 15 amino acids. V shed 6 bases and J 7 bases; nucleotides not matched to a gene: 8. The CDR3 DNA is TGTGCCAGCAGCCCGGGACAGGGGGTGTTAAATGAGCAGTTCTTC. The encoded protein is CASSPGQGVLNEQFF.

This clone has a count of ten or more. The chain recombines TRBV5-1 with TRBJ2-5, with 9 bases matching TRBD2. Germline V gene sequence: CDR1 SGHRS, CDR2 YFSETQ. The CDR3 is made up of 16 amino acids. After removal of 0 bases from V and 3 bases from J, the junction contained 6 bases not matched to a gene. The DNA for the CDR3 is TGCGCCAGCAGCTTGGGGCTAGCGGGGCTTAAAGAGACCCAGTACTTC. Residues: CASSLGLAGLKETQYF.

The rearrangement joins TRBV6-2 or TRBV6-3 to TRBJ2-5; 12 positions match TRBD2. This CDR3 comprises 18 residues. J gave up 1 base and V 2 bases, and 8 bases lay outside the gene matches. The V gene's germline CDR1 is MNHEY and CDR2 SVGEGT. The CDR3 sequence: CASSYPLAGGPPQETQYF. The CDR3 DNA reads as TGTGCCAGCAGTTACCCACTAGCGGGGGGACCTCCCCAAGAGACCCAGTACTTC.

The CDR3 sequence is CATSDKRGGIDTQYF. CDR3 nucleotide sequence: TGTGCCACCAGTGATAAGCGGGGGGGTATAGATACGCAGTATTTT. The chain joins TRBV24-1 to TRBJ2-3; 10 bases fit TRBD2. The CDR3 runs to 15 residues. Trimming at V came to 3 bases and at J to 5 bases, leaving 4 bases not matched to a gene. Germline CDR1 KGHDR, CDR2 SFDVKD.

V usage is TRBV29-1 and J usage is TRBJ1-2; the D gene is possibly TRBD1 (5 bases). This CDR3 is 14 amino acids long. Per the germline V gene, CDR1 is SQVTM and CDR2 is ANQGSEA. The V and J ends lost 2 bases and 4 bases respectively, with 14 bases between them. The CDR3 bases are TGCAGCGTTGAAAGTTGGGGCCGGACCTATGGCTACACCTTC. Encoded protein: CSVESWGRTYGYTF. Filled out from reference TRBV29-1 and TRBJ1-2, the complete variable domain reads SAVISQKPSRDICQRGTSLTIQCQVDSQVTMMFWYRQQPGQSLTLIATANQGSEATYESGFVIDKFPISRPNLTFSTLTVSNMSPEDSSIYLCSVESWGRTYGYTFGSGTRLTVV.

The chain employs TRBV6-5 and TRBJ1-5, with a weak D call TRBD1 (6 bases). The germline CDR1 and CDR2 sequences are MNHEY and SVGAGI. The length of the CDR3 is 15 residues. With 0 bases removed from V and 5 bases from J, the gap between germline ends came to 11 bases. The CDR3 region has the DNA TGTGCCAGCAGTTACTCCGGGGGGGCGCATCAGCCCCAGCATTTT. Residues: CASSYSGGAHQPQHF.

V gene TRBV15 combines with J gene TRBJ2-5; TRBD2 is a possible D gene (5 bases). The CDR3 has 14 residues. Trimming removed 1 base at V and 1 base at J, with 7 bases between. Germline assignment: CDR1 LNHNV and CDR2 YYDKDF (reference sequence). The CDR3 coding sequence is TGTGCCACCAGCAGAGGGCTAGCCCAAGAGACCCAGTACTTC. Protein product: CATSRGLAQETQYF.

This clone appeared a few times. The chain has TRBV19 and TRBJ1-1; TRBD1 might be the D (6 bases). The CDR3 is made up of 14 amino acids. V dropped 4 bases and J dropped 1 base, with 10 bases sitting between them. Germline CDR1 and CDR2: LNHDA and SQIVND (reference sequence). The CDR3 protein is CASSNREGNTEAFF. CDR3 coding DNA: TGTGCCAGTAGTAACAGGGAAGGGAACACTGAAGCTTTCTTT.